This is a list of T cell receptor beta chains from one sample in a study of T cell repertoires in cytomegalovirus infection. TCRdb called the reads again in MiXCR, with one record for every CDR3 protein. This table holds about 920,000 distinct CDR3 sequences, about a third found once. No antigen has been assigned to these receptors. The sample here was cultured CD8+ T cells from PBMCs, taken from culture after CMV antigen stimulation. Receptors originate from a human donor in good health (CMV status not recorded). Some clones in this sample may be carry-over from other donors' samples. The CDR3 runs from the conserved cysteine through the conserved F or W. D genes are given only for firm matches. A row's size may be missing; if present it is once, few, many or a size class.

V gene	J gene	clone size	D gene	CDR3 protein	CDR3 DNA
TRBV19	TRBJ2-1	few	TRBD2	CASSIEASGGANEQFF	TGTGCCAGTAGTATAGAGGCTAGCGGGGGGGCCAATGAGCAGTTCTTC
TRBV6-1	TRBJ1-6	NA	NA	CASTEAWNSPLHF	TGTGCCAGCACCGAGGCCTGGAATTCACCCCTCCACTTT
TRBV7-2	TRBJ1-4	many	NA	CASSLSSSLQSNEKLFF	TGTGCCAGCAGCTTATCTTCAAGTCTACAGTCAAATGAAAAACTGTTTTTT
TRBV13	TRBJ2-4	once	NA	CASSSLGGVSKNIQYF	TGTGCCAGCAGCTCCCTAGGGGGGGTGAGCAAAAACATTCAGTACTTC
TRBV7-6	TRBJ1-4	few	TRBD1	CASSTGGGVGEKLFF	TGTGCCAGCAGCACGGGAGGGGGCGTGGGTGAAAAACTGTTTTTT
TRBV6-5	TRBJ1-1	many	NA	CASSYRDGNTEAFF	TGTGCCAGCAGTTACAGGGACGGGAACACTGAAGCTTTCTTT
TRBV19	TRBJ1-2	NA	TRBD1	CASSIETGMIYGYTF	TGTGCCAGTAGTATCGAGACAGGGATGATCTATGGCTACACCTTC
TRBV2	TRBJ1-1	few	NA	CASSEEITAEAFF	TGTGCCAGCAGTGAAGAGATAACAGCAGAAGCTTTCTTT
TRBV29-1	TRBJ2-1	NA	TRBD2	CSVGTSGGWSSYNEQFF	TGCAGCGTTGGGACTAGCGGGGGATGGAGCTCCTACAATGAGCAGTTCTTC
TRBV20-1	TRBJ2-3	NA	TRBD2	CSARYAGGSTDTQYF	TGCAGTGCTAGATACGCGGGGGGTAGCACAGATACGCAGTATTTT
TRBV27	TRBJ1-2	many	NA	CASSPRGGGYGYTF	TGTGCCAGCAGTCCGAGAGGGGGAGGCTATGGCTACACCTTC
TRBV7-3	TRBJ1-1	NA	TRBD1	CASSLVDRGRAFF	TGTGCCAGCAGTCTCGTGGACAGGGGGCGAGCTTTCTTT
TRBV9	TRBJ2-1	NA	TRBD2	CASSGVAGDHNEQFF	TGTGCCAGCAGCGGAGTAGCGGGGGACCACAATGAGCAGTTCTTC
TRBV4-1	TRBJ2-7	NA	TRBD1	CASSQAETGAYEQYF	TGCGCCAGCAGCCAAGCGGAGACAGGGGCCTACGAGCAGTACTTC
TRBV14	TRBJ2-3	NA	TRBD2	CASSQVGTSAGVQYF	TGTGCCAGCAGCCAAGTGGGGACCAGCGCGGGGGTGCAGTATTTT
TRBV6-6	TRBJ1-1	few	TRBD1	CASYLAGGLTEAFF	TGTGCCAGCTATCTGGCAGGGGGCCTCACTGAAGCTTTCTTT
TRBV12-3/TRBV12-4	TRBJ2-2	many	TRBD1	CASFGDRGYAGELFF	TGTGCCAGTTTCGGGGACAGGGGTTACGCCGGGGAGCTGTTTTTT
TRBV6-6	TRBJ2-5	few	TRBD2	CASPSAGGLGLETQYF	TGTGCCAGCCCTTCGGCGGGGGGGCTGGGATTAGAGACCCAGTACTTC
TRBV7-9	TRBJ2-3	many	NA	CASSFLPSHHSTDTQYF	TGTGCCAGCAGCTTCCTCCCCTCCCACCATAGCACAGATACGCAGTATTTT
TRBV27	TRBJ2-7	NA	TRBD1	CASGYRQGYEQYF	TGTGCCAGCGGGTACCGACAGGGCTACGAGCAGTACTTC
TRBV7-8	TRBJ2-1	NA	TRBD1	CANSSDRDPTYNEQFF	TGTGCCAACAGCTCGGACAGGGACCCAACCTACAATGAGCAGTTCTTC
TRBV7-2	TRBJ1-5	NA	TRBD1	CASSLLDRDYSNQPQHF	TGTGCCAGCAGCTTGCTGGACAGGGATTATAGCAATCAGCCCCAGCATTTT
TRBV14	TRBJ1-2	NA	NA	CASSPLLGAGEVNYGYTF	TGTGCCAGCAGCCCCCTTCTGGGTGCTGGGGAAGTGAACTATGGCTACACCTTC
TRBV4-2	TRBJ2-2	NA	TRBD2	CASSKRGDTGELFF	TGTGCCAGCAGCAAGCGGGGGGACACCGGGGAGCTGTTTTTT
TRBV6-2/TRBV6-3	TRBJ2-1	few	NA	CASSTPWGQQFF	TGTGCCAGCAGTACCCCGTGGGGCCAGCAGTTCTTC
TRBV3-1	TRBJ2-5	NA	TRBD1	CASSQVSGGGETQYF	TGTGCCAGCAGCCAAGTTTCAGGGGGCGGAGAGACCCAGTACTTC
TRBV6-6	TRBJ1-5	NA	NA	CASRDSLKPQHF	TGTGCCAGCAGGGACAGCTTGAAGCCCCAGCATTTT
TRBV7-9	TRBJ2-7	few	TRBD1	CASSFPGQGVDEQYF	TGTGCCAGCAGTTTTCCGGGACAGGGAGTCGACGAGCAGTACTTC
TRBV15	TRBJ1-5	once	NA	CATSTRIGAGSNQPQHF	TGTGCCACCAGCACCCGCATCGGGGCGGGAAGCAATCAGCCCCAGCATTTT
TRBV7-6	TRBJ2-1	many	TRBD1	CASSPTGTGPISSYNEQFF	TGTGCCAGCAGCCCGACCGGGACAGGCCCTATAAGCTCCTACAATGAGCAGTTCTTC
TRBV5-5	TRBJ2-7	few	NA	CASEGGSGEQYF	TGTGCCAGCGAAGGGGGGTCGGGGGAGCAGTACTTC
TRBV2	TRBJ2-2	NA	NA	CASSEMGQGENTGELFF	TGTGCCAGCAGTGAAATGGGCCAGGGTGAGAACACCGGGGAGCTGTTTTTT
TRBV15	TRBJ1-2	NA	NA	CVTSRDGRAGGYTF	TGTGTCACCAGCAGAGATGGCAGGGCCGGTGGCTACACCTTC
TRBV9	TRBJ1-2	NA	NA	CASSLGQKDGYTF	TGTGCCAGCAGCCTCGGACAGAAAGATGGCTACACCTTC
TRBV4-2	TRBJ2-7	few	NA	CASSHPRGGEQYF	TGTGCCAGCAGCCACCCCAGGGGTGGCGAGCAGTACTTC
TRBV4-1	TRBJ1-6	few	TRBD1	CASSQDIDRDRSPLHF	TGCGCCAGCAGCCAAGATATCGACAGGGATCGTTCACCCCTCCACTTT
TRBV19	TRBJ2-7	few	NA	CASSPRAPLYEQYF	TGTGCCAGTAGTCCCAGGGCACCCCTCTACGAGCAGTACTTC
TRBV9	TRBJ2-2	few	NA	CASSVRVTGELFF	TGTGCCAGCAGCGTTAGGGTGACCGGGGAGCTGTTTTTT
TRBV6-1	TRBJ1-2	NA	NA	CASSYGDSDNYGYTF	TGTGCCAGCAGTTACGGGGACTCAGATAACTATGGCTACACCTTC
TRBV5-4	TRBJ2-5	NA	TRBD2	CASRFWGGEETQYF	TGTGCCTCACGATTTTGGGGGGGGGAAGAGACCCAGTACTTC
TRBV6-5	TRBJ2-5	NA	TRBD2	CASSYRGPWSLAGGAYQETQYF	TGTGCCAGCAGTTACAGGGGCCCGTGGAGCCTAGCGGGGGGCGCCTACCAAGAGACCCAGTACTTC
TRBV7-9	TRBJ1-1	few	NA	CASVKGEAFF	TGTGCCAGCGTGAAGGGGGAAGCTTTCTTT
TRBV11-3	TRBJ1-4	NA	NA	CANSLPRRQFNEKLFF	TGTGCCAACAGCCTTCCTCGGCGGCAGTTTAATGAAAAACTGTTTTTT
TRBV2	TRBJ1-2	few	NA	CASSEVGREDGYTF	TGTGCCAGCAGTGAAGTTGGCAGGGAGGATGGCTACACCTTC
TRBV6-1	TRBJ1-1	many	NA	CASSEGQFYTEAFF	TGTGCCAGCAGTGAAGGACAGTTCTACACTGAAGCTTTCTTT
TRBV12-3/TRBV12-4	TRBJ1-4	few	TRBD1	CASSFITGATEKLFF	TGTGCCAGCAGTTTCATTACAGGGGCTACTGAAAAACTGTTTTTT
TRBV28	TRBJ1-5	few	TRBD1	CASSWTGASQPQHF	TGTGCCAGCAGCTGGACAGGGGCTAGTCAGCCCCAGCATTTT
TRBV5-1	TRBJ1-1	NA	NA	CASSYTGTPLPTEAFF	TGCGCCAGCAGCTATACCGGGACACCTCTTCCCACTGAAGCTTTCTTT
TRBV28	TRBJ2-5	NA	NA	CASNLHGSVETQYF	TGTGCCAGCAACCTTCACGGGTCCGTGGAGACCCAGTACTTC
TRBV20-1	TRBJ2-1	NA	TRBD2	CSAPQRGYYNEQFF	TGCAGTGCTCCCCAGCGGGGATACTACAATGAGCAGTTCTTC
TRBV7-9	TRBJ1-1	few	NA	CASSLAWGGVDTEAFF	TGTGCCAGCAGCTTAGCGTGGGGGGGTGTAGACACTGAAGCTTTCTTT
TRBV7-6	TRBJ2-1	few	NA	CASSLAGHAPLYNEQFF	TGTGCCAGCAGCTTAGCAGGTCACGCCCCCCTTTACAATGAGCAGTTCTTC
TRBV11-3	TRBJ2-1	few	NA	CASSPRLNNEQFF	TGTGCCAGCAGCCCTCGACTCAACAATGAGCAGTTCTTC
TRBV9	TRBJ1-1	NA	NA	CASSPRTVKNTEAFF	TGTGCCAGCAGTCCACGGACAGTTAAGAACACTGAAGCTTTCTTT
TRBV7-6	TRBJ1-2	many	NA	CASGSAGNYGYTF	TGTGCCAGCGGGTCGGCAGGGAACTATGGCTACACCTTC